The 30 T cell receptor beta chains in this list originate from one sample, sequenced in a study of T cells in Graves' hyperthyroidism and ophthalmopathy. TCR beta CDR3 region amplification was performed from RNA transcripts. First-round RT-PCR targeting the TCR CDR3 was performed with the HTBI primer set. In TCRdb, the multiplex PCR reads were re-called with MiXCR into one record per CDR3 protein. The table shows some 320,000 distinct CDR3 sequences, with around 13% occurring only once. Input material: blood. The receptors come from a woman between 40 and 50 years old with Graves' ophthalmopathy.

The V call is TRBV12-3 or TRBV12-4, the J call TRBJ2-2; no clear D. V lost 5 bases, J lost 1 base, and 11 bases lay in between. The CDR3 runs to 15 residues. Written as DNA, the CDR3 is TGTGCCAGCAGTCGTCAGGCCTTGAACACCGGGGAGCTGTTTTTT. Translation: CASSRQALNTGELFF.

This clonotype came up many times. The V and J genes are TRBV3-1 and TRBJ1-3; no reliable D call. Germline V lookup: CDR1 LGHDT, CDR2 YNNKEL (reference sequence). V shed 1 base and J shed 2 bases, with 12 bases lying between them. This CDR3 is 16 amino acids long. The chain's CDR3 is CASSQGGGLAGNTIYF. DNA for the CDR3: TGTGCCAGCAGCCAAGGGGGAGGCCTGGCTGGAAACACCATATATTTT.

This clonotype was detected only a few times. The gene calls are TRBV5-1 and TRBJ2-7; 12 bases line up with TRBD2. Germline V gives CDR1 SGHRS, CDR2 YFSETQ. This CDR3 region has 15 residues. J lost 6 bases, V lost 4 bases, and 8 bases had no gene match. The CDR3 here is CASSPSGGAISEQYF. The CDR3 DNA is TGCGCCAGCAGCCCTAGCGGGGGGGCCATATCCGAGCAGTACTTC.

Many counts were recorded for this clonotype. The chain has TRBV6-1 and TRBJ2-5; a possible D gene is TRBD1 (6 bases). The CDR3 runs to 14 residues. The ends were cut back, 0 bases at V and 3 bases at J, with 8 bases in the middle. The germline gives CDR1 MNHNS, CDR2 SASEGT. CDR3 amino acids: CASSEAGAKETQYF. CDR3 DNA sequence: TGTGCCAGCAGTGAAGCGGGGGCAAAAGAGACCCAGTACTTC.

This clonotype showed up many times. The rearrangement links TRBV14 to TRBJ2-7; 12 bases are a match to TRBD2. Trimming at V came to 5 bases and at J to 6 bases, leaving 8 bases not matched to a gene. Germline assignment: CDR1 SGHDN and CDR2 FVKESK. The CDR3 is made up of 15 amino acids. CDR3 DNA sequence: TGTGCCAGCAGCTTACGGACTAGCGGGATCGCCGAGCAGTACTTC. The encoded protein is CASSLRTSGIAEQYF.

At least ten counts were recorded for this clonotype. This chain links TRBV2 with TRBJ2-1, with a possible D match to TRBD2 (5 bases). In germline, CDR1 is SNHLY, CDR2 FYNNEI. Trimming pared 4 bases from V and 8 bases from J, leaving 12 bases between. This CDR3 region has 13 residues. The CDR3 region is CASSGSGLHEQFF. The CDR3 DNA is TGTGCCAGCAGTGGCAGCGGCCTACATGAGCAGTTCTTC.

This clonotype was detected only once. V is TRBV27 and J is TRBJ2-3, with TRBD2 identical over 9 bases. The V gene's germline CDR1 is MNHEY and CDR2 SMNVEV (reference sequence). The V and J ends lost 6 bases and 4 bases, in that order; junction bases with no gene match: 5. CDR3 size: 14 residues. DNA of the CDR3: TGTGCCAGCAGAGTAGCGGGAGAAGCAGATACGCAGTATTTT. This translates into CASRVAGEADTQYF.

This clonotype was picked up a small number of times. The gene calls are TRBV20-1 and TRBJ2-7, with 11 bases identical to TRBD2. The CDR3 contains 16 residues. Trimming took 2 bases from V and 3 from J; bases not matched to a gene: 9. Germline-derived CDR1 and CDR2 are DFQATT and SNEGSKA (reference sequence). The CDR3 loop is CSARSEASGGFYEQYF. The CDR3 DNA is TGCAGTGCTAGATCAGAGGCTAGCGGGGGGTTCTACGAGCAGTACTTC.

This clonotype was seen ten or more times. This chain uses TRBV29-1 with TRBJ1-6; D uncertain. Germline CDR1 reads SQVTM; CDR2 reads ANQGSEA. V was clipped by 4 bases and J by 8 bases, with 15 bases between them. The CDR3 contains 14 residues. Here the CDR3 DNA reads TGCAGCGTTGCGTTCTCGACAAGAGATTCACCCCTCCACTTT. The encoded protein is CSVAFSTRDSPLHF. Looking up the rest from reference TRBV29-1 and TRBJ1-6 gives the full variable domain: SAVISQKPSRDICQRGTSLTIQCQVDSQVTMMFWYRQQPGQSLTLIATANQGSEATYESGFVIDKFPISRPNLTFSTLTVSNMSPEDSSIYLCSVAFSTRDSPLHFGNGTRLTVT.

The table lists this clonotype with many counts. The chain links TRBV29-1 to TRBJ2-7; D is unclear. Germline V gene data show CDR1 as SQVTM and CDR2 as ANQGSEA. The CDR3 totals 13 residues. Trimming took 4 bases from V and 0 from J, leaving 10 bases between them. The CDR3 coding sequence is TGCAGCGTTGGCGACGGAAGCTCCTACGAGCAGTACTTC. Its protein product is CSVGDGSSYEQYF.

CDR3 sequence: CASGSGRAGTGELFF. CDR3 DNA sequence: TGTGCCAGCGGTAGCGGGAGGGCGGGCACCGGGGAGCTGTTTTTT. The V and J genes are TRBV27 and TRBJ2-2, with 11 positions matching TRBD2. The CDR3 has 15 residues. The V segment lost 8 bases and the J segment 4 bases; nucleotides outside the gene matches: 6. Germline V gene data show CDR1 as MNHEY and CDR2 as SMNVEV (reference sequence).

This clonotype was observed many times. The V call is TRBV7-9, the J call TRBJ2-5; D assignment may be TRBD1 or TRBD2 (5 bases each). The CDR3 has 14 residues. CDR1 and CDR2 (germline): SEHNR, FQNEAQ (reference sequence). V was cut by 4 bases and J by 5 bases, with 14 bases left in between. The CDR3 protein is CASSSGAVWETQYF. The CDR3 DNA sequence: TGTGCCAGCAGCTCCGGGGCGGTATGGGAGACCCAGTACTTC.

This clonotype showed up just once. This rearrangement joins TRBV12-3 or TRBV12-4 to TRBJ2-3; 12 bases are shared with TRBD2. The trim removed 6 bases at V and 5 bases at J, leaving 18 bases unmatched. The CDR3 is made up of 19 amino acids. This CDR3 reads CASSPVATSGSSYRDTQYF. The CDR3 DNA is TGTGCCAGCAGCCCCGTTGCGACTAGCGGGAGCTCTTACAGAGATACGCAGTATTTT.

This clonotype showed up many times. The V gene is TRBV27, the J gene TRBJ2-3; 12 bases map to TRBD2. Germline CDR1 reads MNHEY; CDR2 reads SMNVEV (reference sequence). V was clipped by 5 bases and J by 7 bases; unmatched bases: 1. The CDR3 runs 13 residues. CDR3 region: CASSGLAGYTQYF. The CDR3 DNA reads TGTGCCAGCAGTGGACTAGCGGGGTATACGCAGTATTTT.

A note on this clonotype: Just one base apart from a much larger clone, this may be a read error. This sequence joins TRBV20-1 and TRBJ1-2; D is perhaps TRBD1 (5 bases). The CDR3 consists of 14 residues. Trimming stripped 4 bases from V and 10 bases from J, with 22 bases between. Per germline, CDR1 DFQATT and CDR2 SNEGSKA (reference sequence). DNA for the CDR3: TGCAGTGCTACGGAAGGGGACCCCCCTCCCCCCTACACCTTC. Protein: CSATEGDPPPPYTF.

This clonotype was observed a few times. This chain links TRBV20-1 with TRBJ2-5, with unresolved D. Germline assignment: CDR1 DFQATT and CDR2 SNEGSKA (reference sequence). V was cut by 0 bases and J by 0 bases, with 11 bases left in between. CDR3 length: 15 residues. The CDR3 sequence: CSARDISWYQETQYF. The CDR3 bases are TGCAGTGCTAGAGATATCTCCTGGTACCAAGAGACCCAGTACTTC.

This clonotype was seen repeatedly, ten times or more. The chain employs TRBV29-1 and TRBJ1-1; D might be TRBD1 (5 bases). The germline CDR1 and CDR2 sequences are SQVTM and ANQGSEA. This CDR3 comprises 16 residues. Trimming took off 3 bases at V and 5 bases at J, with 22 bases between the two ends. CDR3 loop: CSVDERQGEWQTEAFF. CDR3 sequence (DNA): TGCAGCGTTGATGAACGGCAGGGTGAGTGGCAGACTGAAGCTTTCTTT.

This clonotype occurred many times. This chain connects TRBV12-3 or TRBV12-4 to TRBJ1-6, with a possible D match to TRBD1 (5 bases). The CDR3 is 15 residues long. Trimming pared 4 bases from V and 9 bases from J, leaving 16 bases between. CDR3 residues: CASSSYGGRGSPLHF. The CDR3 DNA reads TGTGCCAGCAGTTCCTATGGGGGACGGGGTTCACCCCTCCACTTT.

This clonotype was seen ten or more times. The rearrangement links TRBV20-1 to TRBJ1-1; no reliable D call. The CDR3 covers 14 residues. Trimming took off 3 bases at V and 0 bases at J, with 11 bases between the two ends. Germline V gene data show CDR1 as DFQATT and CDR2 as SNEGSKA (reference sequence). CDR3 nucleotides: TGCAGTGCTAGTGCAGCAACCATGAACACTGAAGCTTTCTTT. Amino acids: CSASAATMNTEAFF.

This clonotype came up a few times. This may come from a read error, since a much larger clone is one base off. This rearrangement joins TRBV28 to TRBJ2-3; 10 positions match TRBD2. CDR3 length: 15 amino acids. V was clipped by 3 bases and J by 6 bases; unmatched bases: 6. Per the germline V gene, CDR1 is MDHEN and CDR2 is SYDVKM. The CDR3 spells CASSLGGLAMDTQYF. The DNA of the CDR3 is TGTGCCAGCAGTTTGGGGGGACTAGCGATGGATACGCAGTATTTT.

This clonotype has more than one count but fewer than ten. This chain joins TRBV6-2 or TRBV6-3 and TRBJ1-1; no firm D call. The V gene's germline CDR1 is MNHEY and CDR2 SVGEGT. The CDR3 is made up of 13 amino acids. Trimming pared 6 bases from V and 4 bases from J, leaving 12 bases between. The CDR3 reads CASRSSRFTEAFF. The CDR3 DNA is TGTGCCAGCAGAAGCTCTAGATTCACTGAAGCTTTCTTT.

V usage is TRBV30 and J usage is TRBJ2-1, with 14 nucleotides matching TRBD2. Germline loops: CDR1 GTSNPN, CDR2 SVGIG (reference sequence). This CDR3 is 18 amino acids long. V lost 2 bases, J lost 8 bases, and 14 bases stayed unmatched. DNA of the CDR3: TGTGCCTGGAGTCCTCCGGGACTAGCGGGAGTTTTGGGCGATGAGCAGTTCTTC. Amino acid sequence: CAWSPPGLAGVLGDEQFF. Together with reference TRBV30 and TRBJ2-1, the CDR3 gives the full variable domain: SQTIHQWPATLVQPVGSPLSLECTVEGTSNPNLYWYRQAAGRGLQLLFYSVGIGQISSEVPQNLSASRPQDRQFILSSKKLLLSDSGFYLCAWSPPGLAGVLGDEQFFGPGTRLTVL.

Concerning this clonotype: A single base separates this from a much larger clone, so it may be a read error. The chain carries TRBV15 and TRBJ1-5, with D possibly being TRBD1 (5 bases). CDR3 size: 15 residues. The V gene's germline CDR1 is LNHNV and CDR2 YYDKDF (reference sequence). DNA for the CDR3: TGTGCCACCAGCAGAGTAGGGCAGGGTCGTCAGCCCCGGCATTTT. The encoded protein is CATSRVGQGRQPRHF.

A few counts support this clonotype. V and J are TRBV6-1 and TRBJ1-5; 9 bases fit TRBD1. Germline CDR1 and CDR2: MNHNS and SASEGT. CDR3 length equals 15 residues. Trimming removed 5 bases from V and 5 bases from J; junction bases left unmatched: 7. CDR3 DNA sequence: TGTGCCAGCAGTATCACCGGGACAGGGCATCAGCCCCAGCATTTT. This translates into CASSITGTGHQPQHF.

This clonotype was recorded many times. This chain joins TRBV2 and TRBJ1-3; no clear D gene. CDR3 length equals 11 residues. Trimming took off 9 bases at V and 0 bases at J, with 3 bases between the two ends. Germline V CDR1 and CDR2: SNHLY, FYNNEI. The CDR3 spells CARRSGNTIYF. The DNA of the CDR3 is TGTGCCAGGCGCTCTGGAAACACCATATATTTT.

This clonotype showed up just a few times. The J gene is TRBJ2-2, the V gene TRBV11-2; a weak D match, TRBD2 (7 bases). CDR1 is SGHAT and CDR2 is FQNNGV in the germline V gene. The CDR3 is made up of 17 amino acids. V lost 5 bases, J lost 5 bases, and 21 bases lay in between. CDR3 nucleotides: TGTGCCAGCAGCCCCGCCGAGGGGGGGAGTCTTACCGGGGAGCTGTTTTTT. It encodes CASSPAEGGSLTGELFF.

This clonotype was recorded a few times. The V and J genes are TRBV6-1 and TRBJ1-5; a weak D match, TRBD1 (6 bases). Germline values: CDR1 MNHNS, CDR2 SASEGT. The CDR3 extends over 15 amino acids. With 5 bases removed from V and 3 bases from J, the gap between germline ends came to 14 bases. CDR3: CASSSLQGNNQPQHF. The DNA for the CDR3 is TGTGCCAGCAGTTCCCTACAGGGTAACAATCAGCCCCAGCATTTT.

This chain connects TRBV7-2 to TRBJ1-2; D perhaps matches TRBD1 (6 bases). Deletions cut 2 bases from V and 4 bases from J, with 20 bases between. There are 17 residues in the CDR3. Germline-derived CDR1 and CDR2 are SGHTA and FQGNSA. CDR3 amino acids: CASSLSWVGGGRYGYTF. DNA for the CDR3: TGTGCCAGCAGCTTAAGTTGGGTGGGGGGGGGCCGCTATGGCTACACCTTC.

This chain uses TRBV7-9 with TRBJ2-7; 7 nucleotides line up with TRBD1. Trimming took 3 bases from V and 3 from J; bases not matched to a gene: 8. This CDR3 has 15 amino acids. In germline, CDR1 is SEHNR, CDR2 FQNEAQ (reference sequence). The CDR3 DNA reads as TGTGCCAGCAGCTTTCCCGGACAGGCGATCTACGAGCAGTACTTC. It specifies CASSFPGQAIYEQYF.

Worth noting for this clonotype: This clone may be a read error of a much larger clone one base away. This chain uses TRBV2 with TRBJ1-1; perhaps TRBD1 as D (6 bases). Germline values: CDR1 SNHLY, CDR2 FYNNEI. The CDR3 is 14 residues long. Trimming removed 5 bases from V and 10 bases from J, with 20 bases in between. CDR3 DNA: TGTGCCAGCAGTTTGAACAGGGACTCCTCTGGAGCTTTCTTT. Translation: CASSLNRDSSGAFF.